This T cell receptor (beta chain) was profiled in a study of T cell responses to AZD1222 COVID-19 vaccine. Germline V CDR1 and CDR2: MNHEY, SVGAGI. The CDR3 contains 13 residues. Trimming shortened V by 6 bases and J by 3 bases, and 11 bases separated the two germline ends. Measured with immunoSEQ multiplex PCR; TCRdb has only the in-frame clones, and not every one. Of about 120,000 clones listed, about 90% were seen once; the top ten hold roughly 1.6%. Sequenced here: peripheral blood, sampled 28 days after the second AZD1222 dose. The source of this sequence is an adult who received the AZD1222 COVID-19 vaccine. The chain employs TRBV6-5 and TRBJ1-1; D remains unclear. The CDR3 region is CASRRLRHTEAFF. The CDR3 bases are TGTGCCAGCAGACGGTTGAGACACACTGAAGCTTTCTTT.